Presented here are 2 T cell receptor beta chains from one specimen sequenced in a study of shared clonotypes between healthy human individuals. This table comes from immunoSEQ multiplex PCR, and its TCRdb copy is limited to in-frame clones, with some not included. Of 2,500,000 or so clones listed, approximately 90% were seen once; the top ten hold 0.3% to 0.45%. The specimen sequenced was naive CD4+ T cells from PBMCs. Regarding subset: CD45RA+ positively selected. The receptor set was obtained from a man younger than 35 in good health. Some clones in this sample may be carry-over from other donors' samples.

This chain uses TRBV28 with TRBJ2-3; 8 nucleotides align to TRBD2. This CDR3 is 17 amino acids long. V shed 7 bases and J 0 bases; nucleotides not matched to a gene: 12. The germline CDR1 and CDR2 sequences are MDHEN and SYDVKM. The DNA of the CDR3 is TGTGCCAGCACCGGACTGGATAGCGGGGCGAGCACAGATACGCAGTATTTT. It is translated as CASTGLDSGASTDTQYF.

V usage is TRBV2 and J usage is TRBJ2-3, with 14 bases identical to TRBD2. Germline V gene lookup returns CDR1 SNHLY and CDR2 FYNNEI. The trim removed 10 bases at V and 8 bases at J, leaving 8 bases unmatched. The CDR3 runs 14 residues. In nucleotides, the CDR3 is TGTGCCACGGGACTAGCGGGAGTTATGAGTACGCAGTATTTT. It translates to CATGLAGVMSTQYF.